This T cell receptor (beta chain) was profiled in a study of lymphopenia after photon versus proton radiotherapy (dated by TCRdb to the late 2010s). For context, the study as a whole: Photon and proton radiation therapy were compared by the study for their immunological effects in patients with gastrointestinal tumors who developed high-grade lymphopenia. The cohort included under 25 patients with gastrointestinal tumors who developed lymphopenia after receiving either photon or proton therapy. The goal of the study was to characterize the differences between the two radiation modalities in how they affect the immune system. What the authors observed across the whole study: The survival association was assessed only in patients who died, and better survival with proton therapy was presented by the authors as a possibility rather than a demonstrated result. Among patients across the cohort who died, overall survival time showed an inverse correlation with a larger post-nadir drop in TCR diversity. During treatment, patients who received proton therapy stayed relatively stable, whereas patients who received photon therapy lost naive T cells and TCR diversity and gained effector/memory populations. After the lymphocyte count nadir, repertoires from photon-treated patients showed oligoclonal expansion, particularly of CD8+ Temra cells, and this expansion drove the decline in diversity.

On this clone itself: What antigen it recognizes has not been identified. No qualities accompany the bases; no much larger clone lies one base away.

CDR1 and CDR2 are drawn from the germline V gene (reference sequence): MNHEY, SMNVEV. V trim: 4 bases; J trim: 5 bases; unmatched bases: 10. Measured from the cysteine to the phenylalanine, the CDR3 is 15 residues long. Just CDR3 DNA is preserved here, 45 bases in frame from base 1. The library came from the immunoSEQ multiplex PCR assay. T cell repertoires were profiled by deep sequencing of rearranged TCR beta loci, alongside multiparametric flow cytometry. TCRdb obtained this table from immuneACCESS and retained in-frame rearrangements with V and J assigned. These tables miss some clones; where compared with another copy, unresolved V genes account for less than half of the shortfall, and the remainder is unexplained. The sample profile shows around 19,000 clones; around four fifths of them were found once. The ten largest clones take up 2.9% of the sample.

Recombination connected TRBV27 to TRBJ1-1, with TRBD1 matching 7 junction bases. Sequencing used peripheral blood, obtained from a patient treated with photon-based radiotherapy. The clonotype was recovered from a woman aged 50 to 60 with pancreatic cancer. Here the CDR3 is given as CASSSRTGEGTEAFF. The nucleotides are TGTGCCAGCAGTTCCCGGACAGGAGAGGGGACTGAAGCTTTCTTT.